A selection of T cell receptor beta chains follows, all from one sample in a study of blood T cell repertoires in COVID-19. Libraries were prepared by immunoSEQ multiplex PCR; TCRdb keeps only in-frame clonotypes and omits some of them. The table includes 150,000 to 200,000 clones, around 85% detected once. The source material was peripheral blood. Source of these receptors: a man aged 55-75 years with acute or convalescent COVID-19. Each CDR3 is given without its conserved first and last residue. The D gene is left open where the match is weak. The listing skips clone size in some rows; elsewhere it reads once, few, many or a size class.

clone_size	j_call	d_call	v_call	cdr3_aa
.	TRBJ2-1	TRBD2	TRBV9	ASSDGLAGVSEQF
.	TRBJ2-1	.	TRBV6-2/TRBV6-3	ASSYGTRKNEQF
.	TRBJ1-3	.	TRBV4-1	ASSQPPLYSGNTIY
few	TRBJ1-4	TRBD1	TRBV28	ASRGQGDNEKLF
.	TRBJ2-7	TRBD1	TRBV28	ASSLGTGTGGEQY
.	TRBJ1-6	TRBD1	TRBV30	AWSRTGSSYNSPLH
.	TRBJ1-1	TRBD1	TRBV18	ASSPPNRGAEAF
.	TRBJ1-2	.	TRBV28	ASSLTPSNYGYT
.	TRBJ2-1	TRBD2	TRBV6-7	ASSYSTPAGLGEQF
.	TRBJ1-5	.	TRBV15	ATSLKPQGRQPQH
.	TRBJ2-5	TRBD2	TRBV5-1	ASSSGTSGRDFQETQY
.	TRBJ2-7	.	TRBV7-9	ASSLEPTGTRAYEQY
.	TRBJ1-1	.	TRBV5-1	ASSSWTENTEAF
.	TRBJ2-7	TRBD1	TRBV6-1	ASSGGTGRINFPDEQY
once	TRBJ2-3	TRBD2	TRBV19	ASSMASGKGTDTQY
.	TRBJ2-7	.	TRBV15	ATSRERTALYEQY
.	TRBJ2-1	TRBD2	TRBV9	ASSRASGGSYNEQF
.	TRBJ2-7	TRBD2	TRBV28	ASSSPLSGSTYEQY
.	TRBJ1-2	.	TRBV19	ASSIGGPFANYGYT
once	TRBJ1-5	TRBD1	TRBV18	ASSPGQYIQPQH
.	TRBJ2-1	.	TRBV18	ASSLWSGVFYNEQF
.	TRBJ1-2	TRBD1	TRBV7-2	ASSQGVGGYT
.	TRBJ1-6	TRBD1	TRBV6-1	ASSALYRGHNSPLH
.	TRBJ2-1	TRBD1	TRBV6-5	ASSLDRARGRVF
.	TRBJ1-2	TRBD1	TRBV11-2	ASSQGTGGYYGYT
.	TRBJ2-3	TRBD2	TRBV5-8	ASSLGSGGTDTQY
.	TRBJ1-1	TRBD1	TRBV5-1	ASSLGDRVNTEAF
once	TRBJ1-5	TRBD1	TRBV28	ASRYRGSQQH
.	TRBJ2-1	TRBD2	TRBV15	ATSRRGAGLAGSHRPQYNNEQF
.	TRBJ2-4	TRBD1	TRBV2	ASSSPGQGFKNIQY
.	TRBJ2-2	.	TRBV19	ASSISRERTGELF
few	TRBJ1-2	TRBD1	TRBV2	ASNPNRDRGGYT
.	TRBJ2-5	TRBD2	TRBV7-2	ASSLGLAGAGETQY
.	TRBJ1-4	.	TRBV3-1/TRBV3-2	ASSQGSARQGPNEKLF
.	TRBJ1-2	TRBD1	TRBV2	ASSRDSYGYT
.	TRBJ2-1	.	TRBV28	ASSTPGGGKNEQF
.	TRBJ1-3	.	TRBV6-5	ASIEGLSSGNTIY
.	TRBJ2-7	TRBD2	TRBV7-8	ASSLAAAGSHEQY
.	TRBJ2-7	TRBD2	TRBV18	ASSQSGSSSYEQY
.	TRBJ2-1	TRBD2	TRBV7-2	ASSSTSGAYNEQF
.	TRBJ2-7	TRBD1	TRBV10-1	ASSESDRAYEQY
.	TRBJ2-1	.	TRBV19	ASTGRAWRYNEQF
.	TRBJ1-1	.	TRBV5-1	ASSLRGLNTEAF
once	TRBJ2-5	TRBD1	TRBV5-5	ASRGQSTGETQY
.	TRBJ2-1	TRBD1	TRBV6-6	ASSPQGVGQTGEQF
.	TRBJ1-2	.	TRBV19	ASSMERGGNYGYT
.	TRBJ2-7	TRBD1	TRBV27	ASSPRQGSYEQY
once	TRBJ1-2	TRBD1	TRBV5-1	ASSPQGANYGYT
.	TRBJ2-1	TRBD2	TRBV5-5	AGPGTSGRADDEQF
.	TRBJ1-6	TRBD1	TRBV5-1	ASSPWTGSMSSPLH
.	TRBJ2-1	TRBD2	TRBV19	ASSIDLAGVGEQF
.	TRBJ2-3	TRBD2	TRBV5-4	ASSLAASGTADTQY
.	TRBJ1-6	.	TRBV30	AWSRPWAFNSPLH
.	TRBJ1-3	.	TRBV27	ASSLMQTPRSGNTIY